This TCR beta chain came from a study of technical replicates of blood from several donors. Assay: immunoSEQ multiplex PCR; the TCRdb copy retains only in-frame clones and omits some. The table includes about 81,000 clones, 81% detected once. Germline V CDR1 and CDR2: SGHTA, FQGNSA. V was cut by 0 bases and J by 1 base, with 12 bases left in between. CDR3 length: 16 residues. Sequencing was carried out using PBMCs. The chain joins TRBV7-2 to TRBJ2-5, with D perhaps matching TRBD1 (5 bases). This receptor was taken from a human donor in good health. Some clones in this sample may be carry-over from other donors' samples. As DNA, the CDR3 is TGTGCCAGCAGCTTAGCGCTAGGGGTGGGCCAAGAGACCCAGTACTTC. It codes for CASSLALGVGQETQYF.